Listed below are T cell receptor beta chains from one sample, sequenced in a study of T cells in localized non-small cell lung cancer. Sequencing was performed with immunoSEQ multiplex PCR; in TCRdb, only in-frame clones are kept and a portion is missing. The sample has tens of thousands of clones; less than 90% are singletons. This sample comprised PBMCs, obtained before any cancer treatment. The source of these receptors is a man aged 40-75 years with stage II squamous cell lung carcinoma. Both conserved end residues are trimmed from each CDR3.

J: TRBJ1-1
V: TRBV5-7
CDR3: ASSLKLWGKNTEAF

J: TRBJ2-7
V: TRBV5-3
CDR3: ARSWVGTHYEQY

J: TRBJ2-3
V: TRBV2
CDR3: ASIPITSGRSDTQY

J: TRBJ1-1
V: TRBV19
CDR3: ASTLTRGITEAF

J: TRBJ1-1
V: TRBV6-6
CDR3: ASSYRAWAEAF

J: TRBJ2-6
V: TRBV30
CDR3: AWSWDRGTAGANVLT

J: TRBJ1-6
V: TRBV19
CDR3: ASSSEAVRNNSPLH

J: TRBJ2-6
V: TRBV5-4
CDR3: ASSPGQGAGANVLT

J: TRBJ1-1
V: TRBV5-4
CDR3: ASSPGGTQNTEAF

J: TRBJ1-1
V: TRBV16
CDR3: ASSREVEAF

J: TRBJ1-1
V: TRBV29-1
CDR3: SVVVENTEAF

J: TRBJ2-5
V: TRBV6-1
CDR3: ASSEAWQGAMTQY

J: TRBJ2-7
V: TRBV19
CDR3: ASSTPKAYEQY

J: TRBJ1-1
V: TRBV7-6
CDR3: ASSLEQGSTEAF

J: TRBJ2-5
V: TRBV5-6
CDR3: ASSGGTGRETQY

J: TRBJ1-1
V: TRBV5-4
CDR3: ASSSSEIEAF

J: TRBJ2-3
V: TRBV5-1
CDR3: ASSRSTDTQY

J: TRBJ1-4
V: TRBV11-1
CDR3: ASSLARGEGNEKLF

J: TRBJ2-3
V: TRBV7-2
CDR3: ASSLWADTQY

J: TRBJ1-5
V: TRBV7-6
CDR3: ASSPTGDDQPQH

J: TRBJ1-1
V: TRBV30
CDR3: AWSVNRHTEAF